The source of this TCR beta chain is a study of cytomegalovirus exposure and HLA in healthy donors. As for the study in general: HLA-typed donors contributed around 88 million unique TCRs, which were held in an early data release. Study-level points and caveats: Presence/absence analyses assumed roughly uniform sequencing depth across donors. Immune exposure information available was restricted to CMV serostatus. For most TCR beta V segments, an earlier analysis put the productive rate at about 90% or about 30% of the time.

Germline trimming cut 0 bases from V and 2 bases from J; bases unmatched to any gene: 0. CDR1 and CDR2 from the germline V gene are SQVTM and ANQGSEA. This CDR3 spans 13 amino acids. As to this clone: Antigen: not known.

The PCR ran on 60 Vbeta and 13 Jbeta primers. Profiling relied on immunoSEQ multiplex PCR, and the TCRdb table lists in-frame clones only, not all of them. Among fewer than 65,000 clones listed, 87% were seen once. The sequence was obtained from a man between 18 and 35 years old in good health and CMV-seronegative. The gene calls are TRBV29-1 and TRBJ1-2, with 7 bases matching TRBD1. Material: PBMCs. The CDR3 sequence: CSVEEGQNYGYTF. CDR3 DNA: TGCAGCGTTGAAGAGGGACAGAACTATGGCTACACCTTC. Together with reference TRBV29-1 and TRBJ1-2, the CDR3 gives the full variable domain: SAVISQKPSRDICQRGTSLTIQCQVDSQVTMMFWYRQQPGQSLTLIATANQGSEATYESGFVIDKFPISRPNLTFSTLTVSNMSPEDSSIYLCSVEEGQNYGYTFGSGTRLTVV.